Sequencing of this TCR beta chain was carried out in a study of blood T cell repertoires in COVID-19. Source study methods: Scientists estimated how many nucleated cells there were by amplifying reference gene primers. Data came from immunoSEQ multiplex PCR; TCRdb stores just in-frame clones and leaves some out. That table gives V, J and clone size, and the DNA gave D and trimming. Found here are about 280,000 clones, roughly 90% of them singletons; the top ten hold approximately 1.5%. J was trimmed by 6 bases and V by 0 bases; bases with no gene match: 1. Germline V gene data show CDR1 as SGHRS and CDR2 as YFSETQ. This CDR3 is built from 15 residues.

Sequenced sample: PBMCs or T cells enriched from blood (not recorded which). The TCR comes from a woman aged 18-29 years with acute COVID-19. The V gene is TRBV5-1, the J gene TRBJ2-1, with 12 bases identical to TRBD2. The CDR3 DNA reads as TGCGCCAGCAGCTTGGAACTAGCGGGAGGCAATGAGCAGTTCTTC. Translated, it gives CASSLELAGGNEQFF.